The 10 T cell receptor beta chains given below trace back to one sample, sequenced in a study of shared clonotypes between healthy human individuals. TCRdb keeps only in-frame clones here, not all; method: immunoSEQ multiplex PCR. In the table there are some 490,000 clones, approximately 84% of which are singletons. The sequenced sample was PBMCs. Receptors were obtained from a woman in her thirties or forties in good health. Some clones in this sample may be carry-over from other donors' samples.

This clone was counted only a few times. A far larger clone differs by one base, so this is likely a read error. Other DNA variants within this sample encode the same CDR3. The chain carries TRBV2 and TRBJ1-1; 10 bases match TRBD1. The CDR3 has 15 residues. Germline V lookup: CDR1 SNHLY, CDR2 FYNNEI. Trimming removed 2 bases from V and 6 bases from J; junction bases left unmatched: 6. CDR3 protein: CASSEWDRGSPEAFF. The CDR3 DNA reads as TGTGCCAGCAGTGAATGGGACAGGGGCTCCCCTGAAGCTTTCTTT.

The genes are TRBV6-5 and TRBJ2-7, with D maybe TRBD2 (5 bases). Germline V gives CDR1 MNHEY, CDR2 SVGAGI. This CDR3 region has 13 residues. V shed 7 bases and J shed 2 bases, with 12 bases lying between them. The chain's CDR3 is CASTQRGTYEQYF. The CDR3 DNA reads as TGTGCCAGCACCCAACGAGGGACCTACGAGCAGTACTTC.

This chain uses TRBV15 with TRBJ1-2, with 12 bases matching TRBD1. With 5 bases clipped from V and 4 bases from J, the junction kept 14 bases outside the gene matches. The CDR3 consists of 18 residues. In germline, CDR1 is LNHNV, CDR2 YYDKDF (reference sequence). The CDR3 DNA reads TGTGCCACCAGCGGCTCCCGGGACAGGGGGCATTACGCCTATGGCTACACCTTC. Its translation: CATSGSRDRGHYAYGYTF. Full variable domain (remainder filled in from reference TRBV15 and TRBJ1-2): DAMVIQNPRYQVTQFGKPVTLSCSQTLNHNVMYWYQQKSSQAPKLLFHYYDKDFNNEADTPDNFQSRRPNTSFCFLDIRSPGLGDTAMYLCATSGSRDRGHYAYGYTFGSGTRLTVV.

This chain links TRBV7-9 with TRBJ2-7, with 7 bases lining up with TRBD1. Germline V CDR1 and CDR2: SEHNR, FQNEAQ (reference sequence). The CDR3 runs to 15 residues. V lost 2 bases to trimming and J lost 0 bases; unmatched junction nucleotides: 4. The CDR3 sequence: CASSLRDSYSYEQYF. CDR3 coding DNA: TGTGCCAGCAGCTTAAGGGACAGCTACTCCTACGAGCAGTACTTC.

The chain has TRBV18 and TRBJ2-3; 10 bases fit TRBD2. Trimming cost V 1 base and J 5 bases; bases outside gene matches: 6. The germline V gene encodes CDR1 KGHSH and CDR2 LQKENI. The CDR3 length is 16 residues. The CDR3 DNA follows: TGTGCCAGCTCACCACGCACTAGCGGGACGGAAGATACGCAGTATTTT. It codes for CASSPRTSGTEDTQYF.

As to this clone: A read error may be the cause here, since a much bigger clone is one base away. V usage is TRBV5-4 and J usage is TRBJ1-1; a weak D match, TRBD1 (5 bases). Trimming pared 2 bases from V and 1 base from J, leaving 6 bases between. The CDR3 covers 13 residues. Germline CDR1 SGHNT, CDR2 YYREEE (reference sequence). The DNA for the CDR3 is TGTGCCAGCAGCTTCGGACAGAACACTGAAGCTTTCTTT. It yields the protein CASSFGQNTEAFF.

The chain links TRBV5-1 to TRBJ2-3, with unresolved D. Trimming shortened V by 0 bases and J by 4 bases, and 12 bases separated the two germline ends. CDR3 size: 15 residues. From germline, CDR1 is SGHRS and CDR2 YFSETQ. CDR3 sequence reads: CASSLGDLLPDTQYF. The CDR3 DNA reads TGCGCCAGCAGCTTGGGAGACCTTTTACCAGATACGCAGTATTTT.

The gene calls are TRBV7-6 and TRBJ1-1, with no clear D. V lost 2 bases, J lost 4 bases, and 11 bases lay in between. The CDR3 contains 14 residues. CDR1 is SGHVS and CDR2 is FNYEAQ in the germline V gene. CDR3 amino acids: CASSLRAGPTEAFF. CDR3 bases: TGTGCCAGCAGCTTAAGGGCAGGACCCACTGAAGCTTTCTTT.

This clone was seen repeatedly, ten times or more. The same CDR3 is also encoded by other DNA sequences in this sample. The J gene is TRBJ1-3, the V gene TRBV18, with a tentative D call TRBD1 (5 bases). Germline CDR1 reads KGHSH; CDR2 reads LQKENI. The CDR3 is 15 amino acids. Trimming removed 1 base from V and 3 bases from J, with 10 bases in between. CDR3: CASSPQGTYGNTIYF. The CDR3 coding sequence is TGTGCCAGCTCACCACAAGGGACTTATGGAAACACCATATATTTT. Together with reference TRBV18 and TRBJ1-3, the CDR3 gives the full variable domain: NAGVMQNPRHLVRRRGQEARLRCSPMKGHSHVYWYRQLPEEGLKFMVYLQKENIIDESGMPKERFSAEFPKEGPSILRIQQVVRGDSAAYFCASSPQGTYGNTIYFGEGSWLTVV.

About this clone itself: A read error may be the cause here, since a much bigger clone is one base away. Different DNA sequences within this sample yield the same CDR3. The CDR3 here is CASSSSGDYEQYF. In DNA form, the CDR3 reads TGCGCCAGCAGCAGTAGCGGAGACTACGAGCAGTACTTC. This rearrangement joins TRBV27 to TRBJ2-7; the D gene is possibly TRBD2 (6 bases). Germline loops: CDR1 MNHEY, CDR2 SMNVEV (reference sequence). CDR3 size: 13 residues.